Below, 11 T cell receptor beta chains from the same sample are listed, as sequenced in a study of T cell responses to AZD1222 COVID-19 vaccine. Clones were read by immunoSEQ multiplex PCR, and TCRdb kept only the in-frame ones, dropping some. Among some 130,000 clones listed, over 85% were seen once. Here the sequenced sample was peripheral blood, taken on day 0 of AZD1222 vaccination. These receptors originate from an adult in good health.

The V and J genes are TRBV18 and TRBJ2-2, with a possible D match to TRBD2 (6 bases). Trimming stripped 3 bases from V and 5 bases from J, with 10 bases between. Germline CDR1 reads KGHSH; CDR2 reads LQKENI. CDR3 length: 14 residues. The CDR3: CASSPREKTGELFF. The CDR3 bases are TGTGCCAGCTCACCCCGGGAGAAGACCGGGGAGCTGTTTTTT.

CDR3 nucleotides: TGTGCCAGTAGTGGGCCCGGGACAAGCCCCTCGTTAGAAAAACTGTTTTTT. As protein: CASSGPGTSPSLEKLFF. The chain couples TRBV19 to TRBJ1-4; D might be TRBD1 (6 bases). The ends were cut back, 5 bases at V and 8 bases at J, with 24 bases in the middle. The CDR3 consists of 17 residues. From germline, CDR1 is LNHDA and CDR2 SQIVND (reference sequence).

V gene TRBV7-2 combines with J gene TRBJ1-4, with a tentative D call TRBD1 (5 bases). The CDR3 runs to 14 residues. The V gene lost 5 bases and the J gene lost 7 bases, with 14 bases spanning the gap. Germline lookup yields CDR1 SGHTA and CDR2 FQGNSA. CDR3 region: CASSHREGVEKLFF. The CDR3 DNA sequence: TGTGCCAGCAGCCACCGGGAAGGGGTTGAAAAACTGTTTTTT.

The chain employs TRBV19 and TRBJ1-5; D is perhaps TRBD1 (6 bases). This CDR3 has 15 residues. The germline V and J ends were trimmed by 7 bases and 4 bases, with 17 bases remaining between them. Germline CDR1 and CDR2: LNHDA and SQIVND (reference sequence). The CDR3 protein is CASMSRQARNQPQHF. The CDR3, as DNA: TGTGCCAGTATGTCGAGACAGGCGAGGAATCAGCCCCAGCATTTT. The variable domain in full, completed from reference TRBV19 and TRBJ1-5, reads DGGITQSPKYLFRKEGQNVTLSCEQNLNHDAMYWYRQDPGQGLRLIYYSQIVNDFQKGDIAEGYSVSREKKESFPLTVTSAQKNPTAFYLCASMSRQARNQPQHFGDGTRLSIL.

The V call is TRBV28, the J call TRBJ1-2; 8 positions agree with TRBD1. Germline V gene sequence: CDR1 MDHEN, CDR2 SYDVKM. The length of the CDR3 is 14 residues. The ends lost 5 bases at V and 5 bases at J; junction bases unmatched: 7. The CDR3 here is CASSPPDRVYGYTF. CDR3 nucleotides: TGTGCCAGCAGTCCCCCGGACAGGGTTTATGGCTACACCTTC.

This sequence joins TRBV6-4 and TRBJ1-1, with no clear D. In germline, CDR1 is MRHNA, CDR2 SNTAGT. The length of the CDR3 is 13 residues. V dropped 2 bases and J dropped 2 bases, with 6 bases sitting between them. CDR3 protein: CASSDKDNTEAFF. As DNA, the CDR3 is TGTGCCAGCAGTGACAAGGACAACACTGAAGCTTTCTTT.

This clone appeared once. V is TRBV5-1 and J is TRBJ2-3, with TRBD2 matching 7 bases. CDR3 length equals 16 residues. Germline loops: CDR1 SGHRS, CDR2 YFSETQ. V shed 7 bases, J shed 11 bases, and the junction held 22 bases outside the gene matches. The CDR3 coding sequence is TGCGCCAGCGGAGGCGGTGGTTTGCGTGGCGGGGGTGAGCAGTATTTT. Translated: CASGGGGLRGGGEQYF.

This sequence joins TRBV2 and TRBJ1-1; the D gene is possibly TRBD1 (5 bases). Germline V lookup: CDR1 SNHLY, CDR2 FYNNEI. This CDR3 is 12 amino acids long. Trimming took off 8 bases at V and 1 base at J, with 8 bases between the two ends. CDR3 protein: CASYRKNTEAFF. The CDR3 DNA sequence: TGTGCCAGCTACAGGAAGAACACTGAAGCTTTCTTT.

The chain has TRBV30 and TRBJ1-4; D is unclear. The length of the CDR3 is 12 residues. V was clipped by 1 base and J by 4 bases, with 4 bases between them. Germline-derived CDR1 and CDR2 are GTSNPN and SVGIG (reference sequence). For the CDR3, the DNA is TGTGCCTGGAGTGGCGGTAATGAAAAACTGTTTTTT. Encoded protein: CAWSGGNEKLFF.

The J gene is TRBJ1-2, the V gene TRBV6-5; the match to TRBD1 covers 8 bases. The CDR3 has 14 amino acids. The V segment lost 11 bases and the J segment 4 bases; nucleotides outside the gene matches: 12. Germline V gene lookup returns CDR1 MNHEY and CDR2 SVGAGI. The DNA for the CDR3 is TGTGCCTGCCGACAGGGGCAAGCGTTCTATGGCTACACCTTC. This codes for CACRQGQAFYGYTF.

CDR3 bases: TGTGCCTGGAGTGTAGAGGGTGGCAGGGAGGCCGGGGAGCTGTTTTTT. This encodes CAWSVEGGREAGELFF. This chain links TRBV30 with TRBJ2-2; TRBD2 might be the D (6 bases). V was pared by 0 bases and J by 6 bases, with 17 bases between. The CDR3 runs 16 residues. The V gene's germline CDR1 is GTSNPN and CDR2 SVGIG (reference sequence).